Below are 22 T cell receptor beta chains sequenced from a single sample in a study of blood T cell repertoires in COVID-19. Here immunoSEQ multiplex PCR was the method, and the copy in TCRdb shows in-frame clones only, minus some. This sample has 150,000 to 200,000 clones, with about 89% found just once. The sequencing input was peripheral blood. The receptors were gathered from a man younger than 35 who had recovered from COVID-19.

This chain uses TRBV18 with TRBJ1-2; no clear D. Trimming removed 2 bases from V and 4 bases from J, with 8 bases in between. This CDR3 contains 13 residues. Germline values: CDR1 KGHSH, CDR2 LQKENI. In DNA, the CDR3 is TGTGCCAGCTCACCAGAGGAAAGCTATGGCTACACCTTC. It is translated as CASSPEESYGYTF.

This clone was observed once. The V call is TRBV7-9, the J call TRBJ2-7, with D perhaps matching TRBD1 (6 bases). Per germline, CDR1 SEHNR and CDR2 FQNEAQ (reference sequence). CDR3 size: 14 residues. V lost 0 bases and J lost 6, with 12 bases in between. As DNA, the CDR3 is TGTGCCAGCAGCTTAGCTGGGGGCGAGGGCGAGCAGTACTTC. Translating gives CASSLAGGEGEQYF.

On this clone itself: Other DNA variants within this sample encode the same CDR3. The chain joins TRBV18 to TRBJ2-3, with 8 bases that match TRBD2. V lost 11 bases, J lost 3 bases, and 7 bases stayed unmatched. This CDR3 region has 13 residues. Per germline, CDR1 KGHSH and CDR2 LQKENI. This CDR3 reads CASSLAGTDTQYF. CDR3 DNA: TGTGCCTCCTCGTTAGCGGGGACAGATACGCAGTATTTT.

This clone showed up just once. The rearrangement links TRBV7-2 to TRBJ2-7; 7 bases align to TRBD1. The CDR3 spans 16 residues. The V segment lost 5 bases and the J segment 0 bases; nucleotides outside the gene matches: 10. Germline lookup yields CDR1 SGHTA and CDR2 FQGNSA. As DNA, the CDR3 is TGTGCCAGCAGCCCGACTTCACGACAGGGCTCCTACGAGCAGTACTTC. As protein: CASSPTSRQGSYEQYF.

This clone was seen a handful of times. This chain connects TRBV11-1 to TRBJ2-1; tentatively, D is TRBD1 (5 bases). CDR1 and CDR2 (germline): SGHAT, FQDESV (reference sequence). V was trimmed by 5 bases and J by 8 bases, leaving 19 bases between them. The CDR3 sequence is 15 residues long. CDR3 protein: CASSILPQGWDEQFF. The DNA of the CDR3 is TGTGCCAGCAGCATCCTCCCCCAGGGTTGGGATGAGCAGTTCTTC.

The V gene is TRBV10-2, the J gene TRBJ2-2; unclear D gene. Trimming pared 7 bases from V and 1 base from J, leaving 10 bases between. The CDR3 has 14 residues. Germline CDR1 reads WSHSY; CDR2 reads SAAADI. CDR3 protein: CASKMAVNTGELFF. The CDR3 coding sequence is TGCGCCAGCAAGATGGCGGTGAACACCGGGGAGCTGTTTTTT.

The V call is TRBV6-5, the J call TRBJ2-5; 8 bases match TRBD2. J was trimmed by 2 bases and V by 0 bases; bases with no gene match: 5. In germline, CDR1 is MNHEY, CDR2 SVGAGI. This CDR3 contains 16 residues. This CDR3 is CASSYSSAGGQETQYF. Here the CDR3 DNA reads TGTGCCAGCAGTTACTCTTCGGCGGGAGGACAAGAGACCCAGTACTTC.

This clone was detected only once. The CDR3 nucleotides read TGCAGTGCTAGTATAGGGGGGGCAGGGGAAGGCTACACCTTC. Protein: CSASIGGAGEGYTF. This rearrangement joins TRBV20-1 to TRBJ1-2, with a tentative D call TRBD1 (6 bases). With 3 bases removed from V and 8 bases from J, the gap between germline ends came to 19 bases. Germline lookup yields CDR1 DFQATT and CDR2 SNEGSKA (reference sequence). CDR3 length equals 14 residues.

This chain connects TRBV6-5 to TRBJ1-6; D might be TRBD1 (5 bases). Per germline, CDR1 MNHEY and CDR2 SVGAGI. The germline V and J ends were trimmed by 5 bases and 8 bases, with 13 bases remaining between them. The CDR3 is 14 amino acids. CDR3: CASSLTWGDSPLHF. DNA for the CDR3: TGTGCCAGCAGTCTTACGTGGGGGGATTCACCCCTCCACTTT.

The genes are TRBV19 and TRBJ1-3, with D tentatively TRBD1 (5 bases). Germline CDR1 is LNHDA and CDR2 is SQIVND (reference sequence). The CDR3 extends over 13 amino acids. V was pared by 5 bases and J by 2 bases, with 7 bases between. The DNA for the CDR3 is TGTGCCAGTAGTCGGGGGGCTGGAAACACCATATATTTT. This encodes CASSRGAGNTIYF. Filled out from reference TRBV19 and TRBJ1-3, the complete variable domain reads DGGITQSPKYLFRKEGQNVTLSCEQNLNHDAMYWYRQDPGQGLRLIYYSQIVNDFQKGDIAEGYSVSREKKESFPLTVTSAQKNPTAFYLCASSRGAGNTIYFGEGSWLTVV.

The rearrangement links TRBV5-4 to TRBJ2-3; a possible D gene is TRBD1 (6 bases). This CDR3 region has 18 residues. Germline V CDR1 and CDR2: SGHNT, YYREEE (reference sequence). Between the trimmed V and J ends, which lost 0 bases and 0 bases, there was a span of 17 bases. CDR3: CASSLGGNRDWSTDTQYF. The CDR3 nucleotides are TGTGCCAGCAGCTTGGGGGGCAACAGGGATTGGAGCACAGATACGCAGTATTTT.

The chain employs TRBV19 and TRBJ1-3; 11 nucleotides align to TRBD1. Unmatched junction bases numbered 6, after V lost 4 bases and J lost 7 bases. There are 15 residues in the CDR3. The germline gives CDR1 LNHDA, CDR2 SQIVND (reference sequence). This CDR3 is CASSSLDRGLNTIYF. As DNA, the CDR3 is TGTGCCAGTAGTAGCCTGGACAGGGGGCTCAACACCATATATTTT.

The chain carries TRBV10-3 and TRBJ2-7; D is possibly TRBD2 (6 bases). V lost 5 bases and J lost 7, with 15 bases in between. CDR3 length: 13 residues. Germline V gene data show CDR1 as ENHRY and CDR2 as SYGVKD. This CDR3 is CAISPSGAGEQYF. The CDR3 region has the DNA TGTGCCATCAGTCCGTCTGGGGCGGGGGAGCAGTACTTC.

The chain couples TRBV7-9 to TRBJ2-1, with TRBD2 matching over 10 bases. V was pared by 1 base and J by 6 bases, with 6 bases of the junction left unmatched. CDR1 is SEHNR and CDR2 is FQNEAQ in the germline V gene (reference sequence). The CDR3 sequence is 16 residues long. CDR3 DNA: TGTGCCAGCAGCTTAGGAGGTCTAGCGGGAGTCAATGAGCAGTTCTTC. Translated, it gives CASSLGGLAGVNEQFF.

The chain combines TRBV28 with TRBJ1-1; 7 bases are a match to TRBD1. Per the germline V gene, CDR1 is MDHEN and CDR2 is SYDVKM. This CDR3 comprises 15 residues. V was pared by 5 bases and J by 4 bases, with 10 bases of the junction left unmatched. The CDR3 DNA sequence: TGTGCCAGCAGTATTACAGGGGTTTCGGTCACTGAAGCTTTCTTT. As protein: CASSITGVSVTEAFF.

The chain recombines TRBV11-2 with TRBJ2-7; 11 nucleotides match TRBD1. Germline assignment: CDR1 SGHAT and CDR2 FQNNGV. CDR3 length: 16 residues. Germline trimming cut 5 bases from V and 3 bases from J; bases unmatched to any gene: 9. The CDR3 sequence: CASSLLGQGALYEQYF. DNA for the CDR3: TGTGCCAGCAGCCTCCTTGGACAGGGGGCCCTCTACGAGCAGTACTTC.

The rearrangement links TRBV5-8 to TRBJ1-1, with 8 bases aligning to TRBD1. The CDR3 contains 13 residues. Germline loops: CDR1 SGHTS, CDR2 YDEGEE. J gave up 7 bases and V 2 bases, and 4 bases lay outside the gene matches. DNA of the CDR3: TGTGCCAGCAGCTTTTTGGACAGGGTTGAAGCTTTCTTT. Translated: CASSFLDRVEAFF.

This clone has just one count. The chain carries TRBV28 and TRBJ2-2; maybe TRBD2 (5 bases). V lost 6 bases to trimming and J lost 6 bases, with 20 bases between them. Looked up from germline, CDR1 is MDHEN and CDR2 is SYDVKM. This CDR3 has 16 amino acids. CDR3 in DNA: TGTGCCAGCAGATTCCCAGCCCCGGGAAGTCCCGGGGAGCTGTTTTTT. Translated: CASRFPAPGSPGELFF. The full variable domain, in which reference TRBV28 and TRBJ2-2 provide the parts outside the CDR3, is DVKVTQSSRYLVKRTGEKVFLECVQDMDHENMFWYRQDPGLGLRLIYFSYDVKMKEKGDIPEGYSVSREKKERFSLILESASTNQTSMYLCASRFPAPGSPGELFFGEGSRLTVL.

This clone has a handful of counts. CDR3 sequence: CASTKWTGANQPQHF. The DNA of the CDR3 is TGTGCCAGCACCAAATGGACAGGGGCCAATCAGCCCCAGCATTTT. The chain carries TRBV6-6 and TRBJ1-5; 9 bases fit TRBD1. Losses at the gene ends were 7 bases for V and 3 bases for J; bases not matched to a gene: 7. CDR1 is MNHNY, CDR2 SVGAGI, per germline (reference sequence). The CDR3 is made up of 15 amino acids.

The chain combines TRBV5-4 with TRBJ2-2; 8 nucleotides align to TRBD2. Germline V gene data show CDR1 as SGHNT and CDR2 as YYREEE (reference sequence). The J segment lost 4 bases and the V segment lost 4 bases, leaving 6 bases of the junction unmatched. This CDR3 region has 15 residues. In DNA form, the CDR3 reads TGTGCCAGCAGCGCGTCCGGGGGGGGCACCGGGGAGCTGTTTTTT. Translating gives CASSASGGGTGELFF.

V is TRBV27 and J is TRBJ1-2, with D unclear. Deletions cut 3 bases from V and 0 bases from J, with 5 bases between. The V gene's germline CDR1 is MNHEY and CDR2 SMNVEV (reference sequence). CDR3 length equals 13 residues. The CDR3 is CASSFSANYGYTF. In DNA, the CDR3 is TGTGCCAGCAGTTTTAGCGCTAACTATGGCTACACCTTC.

V usage is TRBV6-1 and J usage is TRBJ2-7; a weak D match, TRBD2 (6 bases). Germline V gene lookup returns CDR1 MNHNS and CDR2 SASEGT. Trimming shortened V by 3 bases and J by 6 bases, and 9 bases separated the two germline ends. The CDR3 has 12 residues. In DNA, the CDR3 is TGTGCCAGCAGTGACGCGGGAAGCGAGCAGTACTTC. Amino acid sequence: CASSDAGSEQYF.